This T cell receptor beta chain was identified in a study of blood T cell repertoires in COVID-19. At the level of the study: The cDNA or gDNA used as material had been derived from T cells, B-cell-depleted T cells, or PBMCs.

As originally analysed: Counts of nucleated cells, estimated from reference gene primer amplification, were obtained. The method was immunoSEQ multiplex PCR; TCRdb's version includes in-frame clones alone and lacks a portion of them. V and J calls and clone size come straight from that table; D and trimming were deduced from the DNA. This sample yields some 160,000 clones, of which approximately 91% are seen a single time; less than 2.5% belongs to the top ten. Sequencing was carried out using peripheral blood. This sequence originates from a young man with acute or convalescent COVID-19.

CDR3 amino acids: CAWSVRTGTNEKLFF. CDR3 in DNA: TGTGCCTGGAGTGTACGTACAGGAACTAATGAAAAACTGTTTTTT. The V and J genes are TRBV30 and TRBJ1-4; tentative D call: TRBD1 (5 bases). The CDR3 has 15 amino acids. Deletions cut 0 bases from V and 1 base from J, with 9 bases between. The germline gives CDR1 GTSNPN, CDR2 SVGIG (reference sequence).